This passage covers 7 T cell receptor beta chains from one sample sequenced in a study of CD8+CD57+ T cells in acquired aplastic anemia (dated by TCRdb to the late 2010s). Patients chosen for sequencing had shown expansion of CD8+CD57+ cells by flow cytometry. The run used an Illumina HiSeq 2000. Genomic DNA served as template for TCR beta VDJ combination and CDR3 sequence profiling. The raw public data were reprocessed by TCRdb itself: fastp quality trimming at Q25, MiXCR clonotype calling, in-frame beta chains only. Rows with one shared CDR3 protein collapse into an entry with the most common genes and DNA. This sample gives around 220,000 distinct CDR3 sequences in total; under 50% of them show up just once. The top ten constitute less than 20% of the sample. The sample taken for sequencing was sorted CD4+, CD8+, or CD8+CD57+ T cells (not recorded which) from PBMCs. All receptors come from a human donor with aplastic anemia.

Comment on this clonotype: Because it lacks the conserved phenylalanine or tryptophan at the end, this CDR3 is likely a read error. The chain is built from TRBV7-9 and TRBJ1-1, with D tentatively TRBD1 (5 bases). The CDR3 is 13 residues long. Germline V lookup: CDR1 SEHNR, CDR2 FQNEAQ (reference sequence). Trimming shortened V by 4 bases and J by 4 bases, and 10 bases separated the two germline ends. Here the CDR3 DNA reads TGTGCCAGCAGCTGGGGTACAGGCACTGAAGCTTTCCTT. This encodes CASSWGTGTEAFL.

As for this clonotype: A much bigger clone sits one base away, suggesting this may be a read error. V is TRBV10-1 and J is TRBJ1-3; 9 positions agree with TRBD1. Germline CDR1 and CDR2: WNHNN and SYGVQD (reference sequence). This CDR3 is 15 amino acids long. CDR3 residues: CASSPGTGTGNTRYF. CDR3 DNA sequence: TGCGCCAGCAGCCCCGGGACAGGGACTGGAAACACCAGATATTTT.

In its sample, this clonotype was seen many times. This chain connects TRBV5-5 to TRBJ2-7; D tentatively reads TRBD1 or TRBD2 (5 bases each). Germline V gives CDR1 SGHKS, CDR2 YYEKEE (reference sequence). The CDR3 is 17 residues long. V lost 4 bases and J lost 0, with 20 bases in between. The CDR3 region has the DNA TGTGCCAGCAGCATACAAACCGGGACCGAGAGCTCCTACGAGCAGTACTTC. Amino acids: CASSIQTGTESSYEQYF.

The chain uses TRBV28 and TRBJ2-3, with a tentative D call TRBD2 (6 bases). This CDR3 region has 16 residues. V lost 4 bases to trimming and J lost 2 bases, with 16 bases between them. The germline V gene has CDR1 MDHEN and CDR2 SYDVKM. CDR3 in amino acids: CASSWAGPMITDTQYF. The CDR3 DNA is TGTGCCAGCAGTTGGGCGGGGCCAATGATCACAGATACGCAGTATTTT.

This chain joins TRBV9 and TRBJ1-1; possibly TRBD1 for D (5 bases). V shed 3 bases and J shed 3 bases, with 15 bases lying between them. The CDR3 has 15 amino acids. CDR1 is SGDLS, CDR2 YYNGEE, per germline. The CDR3 reads CASSEIRGTYTEAFF. In DNA, the CDR3 is TGTGCCAGCAGCGAGATTCGGGGGACCTACACTGAAGCTTTCTTT.

This clonotype was counted at least ten times. The rearrangement joins TRBV20-1 to TRBJ2-5; 12 bases align to TRBD2. This CDR3 region has 16 residues. Trimming took 5 bases from V and 4 from J; bases not matched to a gene: 11. CDR1 is DFQATT, CDR2 SNEGSKA, per germline (reference sequence). The CDR3 DNA is TGCAGTGCTCCCGGGCTAGCGGGGGGGCTGGGAGAGACCCAGTACTTC. Its translation is CSAPGLAGGLGETQYF.

The rearrangement uses TRBV7-3 and TRBJ2-2, with D perhaps TRBD1 or TRBD2 (5 bases each). Trimming removed 5 bases from V and 5 bases from J, with 15 bases in between. The germline gives CDR1 SGHTA, CDR2 FQGTGA. The CDR3 runs 15 residues. The CDR3 here is CASSQDNGETGELFF. The CDR3 nucleotides are TGTGCCAGCAGCCAGGACAACGGGGAAACCGGGGAGCTGTTTTTT.